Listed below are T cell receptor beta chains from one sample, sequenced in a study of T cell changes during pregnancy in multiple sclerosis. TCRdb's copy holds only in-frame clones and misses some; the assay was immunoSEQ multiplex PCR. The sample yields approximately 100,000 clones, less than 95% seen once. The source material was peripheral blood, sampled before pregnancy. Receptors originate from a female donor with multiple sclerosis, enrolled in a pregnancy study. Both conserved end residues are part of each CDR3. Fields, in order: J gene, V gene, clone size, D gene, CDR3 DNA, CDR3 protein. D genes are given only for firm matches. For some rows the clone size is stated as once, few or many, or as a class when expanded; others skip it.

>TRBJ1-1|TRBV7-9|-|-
TGTGCCAGCAGCTTAGACCCGGACACTGAAGCTTTCTTT
CASSLDPDTEAFF
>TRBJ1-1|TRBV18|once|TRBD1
TGTGCCAGCTCACCACTACAGGGGGTGAACACTGAAGCTTTCTTT
CASSPLQGVNTEAFF
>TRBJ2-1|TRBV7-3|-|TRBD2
TGTGCCAGCAGCAAAGGACTAGCGGGAGGTTACGGGACCTACAATGAGCAGTTCTTC
CASSKGLAGGYGTYNEQFF
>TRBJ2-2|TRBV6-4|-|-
TGTGCCAGCAGCGTTCTAGTGGCCGGGGAGCTGTTTTTT
CASSVLVAGELFF
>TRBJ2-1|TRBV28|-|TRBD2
TGTGCCAGCAGTTTCGGGCTAGCGGGAAACAATGAGCAGTTCTTC
CASSFGLAGNNEQFF
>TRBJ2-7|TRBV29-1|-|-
TGCAGCGTTGTGAGGGACAAGTCCTACGAGCAGTACTTC
CSVVRDKSYEQYF
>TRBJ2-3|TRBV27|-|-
TGTGCCAGCAGTTGGAGGGCGGGAACAGATACGCAGTATTTT
CASSWRAGTDTQYF
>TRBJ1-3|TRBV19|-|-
TGTGCCAGTACCGAGAGCTCTGGAAACACCATATATTTT
CASTESSGNTIYF
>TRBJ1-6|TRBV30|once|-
TGTGCCTGGAGTACAGGGACGAATTCACCCCTCCACTTT
CAWSTGTNSPLHF
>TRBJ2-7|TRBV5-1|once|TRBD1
TGCGCCAGCAGCTTGGTTCCCCCGGGACAGAAAGCCTACGAGCAGTACTTC
CASSLVPPGQKAYEQYF
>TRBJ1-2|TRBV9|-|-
TGTGCCAGCCAGAGGGACTATGGCTACACCTTC
CASQRDYGYTF
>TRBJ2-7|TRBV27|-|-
TGTGCCAGCCGAGACAGGACATCCGAGCAGTACTTC
CASRDRTSEQYF
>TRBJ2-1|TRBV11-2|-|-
TGTGCCAGCAGCTTAGCCAGGGTCAATGAGCAGTTCTTC
CASSLARVNEQFF
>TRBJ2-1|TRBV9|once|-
TGTGCCAGCAGCGTACTCACAGGGTCCCACAATGAGCAGTTCTTC
CASSVLTGSHNEQFF
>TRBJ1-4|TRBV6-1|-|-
TGTGCCAGCAGTGGGCCACAGTTAAATGAAAAACTGTTTTTT
CASSGPQLNEKLFF
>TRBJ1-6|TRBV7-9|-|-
TGTGCCAGCAGCTTAGTGTCAATGGGCCCAACCCTCCACTTT
CASSLVSMGPTLHF
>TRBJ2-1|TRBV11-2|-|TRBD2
TGTGCCAGCAGCTTAGTCCCTAGCGGGGGAGTTAATGAGCAGTTCTTC
CASSLVPSGGVNEQFF
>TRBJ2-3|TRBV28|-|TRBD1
TGTGCCAGCAGACTAACGACAGGGGGCGCAGATACGCAGTATTTT
CASRLTTGGADTQYF
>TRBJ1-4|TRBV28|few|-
TGTGCCAGCAGGGCGTTAGGGGCTGGTAATGAAAAACTGTTTTTT
CASRALGAGNEKLFF
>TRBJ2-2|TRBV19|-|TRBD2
TGTGCCAGTAGCTGGACTAGAGACGGGGAGCTGTTTTTT
CASSWTRDGELFF
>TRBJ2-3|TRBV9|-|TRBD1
TGTGCCAGCAGCCCGCGGACAGGGGACACAGATACGCAGTATTTT
CASSPRTGDTDTQYF
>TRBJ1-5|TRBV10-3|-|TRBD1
TGTGCCATCAGGGGGACAGGGGATCAGCCCCAGCATTTT
CAIRGTGDQPQHF
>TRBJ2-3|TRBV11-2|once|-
TGTGCCAGCAGCTTAGCGGTATACGGACAGTCCACAGATACGCAGTATTTT
CASSLAVYGQSTDTQYF
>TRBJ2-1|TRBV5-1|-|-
TGCGCCAGCAGCTTAGGACAGTTGTCCTACAATGAGCAGTTCTTC
CASSLGQLSYNEQFF
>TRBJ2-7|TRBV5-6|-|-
TGTGCCAGCAGCTATTTTGAGACCTACGAGCAGTACTTC
CASSYFETYEQYF
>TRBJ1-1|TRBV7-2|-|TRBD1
TGTGCCAGCAGGTACAGGGGGCATGTGAACACTGAAGCTTTCTTT
CASRYRGHVNTEAFF
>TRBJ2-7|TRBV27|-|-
TGTGCCAGCAGCCTCGCGGCCGGGTCCTACGAGCAGTACTTC
CASSLAAGSYEQYF
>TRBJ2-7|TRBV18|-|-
TGTGCCAGCTCACTCAGCCTCTCATCAGGGGACGAGCAGTACTTC
CASSLSLSSGDEQYF
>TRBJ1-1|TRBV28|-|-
TGTGCCAGCAGTTTTGGGCAGCCGAACACTGAAGCTTTCTTT
CASSFGQPNTEAFF
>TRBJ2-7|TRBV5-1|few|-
TGCGCCAGCAGCTTGGCCAACGAGCAGTACTTC
CASSLANEQYF
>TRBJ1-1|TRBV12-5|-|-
TGTGCTAGTGGCCAGGGAGGCACTGAAGCTTTCTTT
CASGQGGTEAFF
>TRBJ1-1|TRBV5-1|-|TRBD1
TGCGCCAGCAGCTTAGGACAGGGGGTGACTGAAGCTTTCTTT
CASSLGQGVTEAFF
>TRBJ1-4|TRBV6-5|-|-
TGTGCCAGCAGCCCCTCCCTTGCAACTAATGAAAAACTGTTTTTT
CASSPSLATNEKLFF
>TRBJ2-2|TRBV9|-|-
TGTGCCAGCAGCGTAGGCAGTCCGAACACCGGGGAGCTGTTTTTT
CASSVGSPNTGELFF
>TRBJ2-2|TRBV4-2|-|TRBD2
TGTGCCAGCAGCCAAGATGAAGCGGGAAGGACCGGGGAGCTGTTTTTT
CASSQDEAGRTGELFF
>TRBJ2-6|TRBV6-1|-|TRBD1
TGTGCCAGCAGTGAACTCCGGACAGGGGTCGCTGGGGCCAACGTCCTGACTTTC
CASSELRTGVAGANVLTF
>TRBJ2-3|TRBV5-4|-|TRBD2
TGTGCCAGCAGCTTGGGATTCAAGCGGGGCTTCACAGATACGCAGTATTTT
CASSLGFKRGFTDTQYF
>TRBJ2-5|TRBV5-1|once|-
TGCGCCAGTAGCGGGACAGTTCAAGAGACCCAGTACTTC
CASSGTVQETQYF
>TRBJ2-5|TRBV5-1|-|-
TGCGCCAGCAGCCTACAAGAGACCCAGTACTTC
CASSLQETQYF
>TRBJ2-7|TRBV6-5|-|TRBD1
TGTGCCAGCAGTACCTACCAGGGGACAGGATACGAGCAGTACTTC
CASSTYQGTGYEQYF
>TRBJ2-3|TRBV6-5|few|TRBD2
TGTGCCACCACACTAGCGGAGACCACAGATACGCAGTATTTT
CATTLAETTDTQYF
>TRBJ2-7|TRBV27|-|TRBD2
TGTGCCAGCCACCCGAAGGCGGGGGGGCGAACCGAGCAGTACTTC
CASHPKAGGRTEQYF
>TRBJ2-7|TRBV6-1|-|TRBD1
TGTGCCAGCAGTGACTATGACAGGGCCTCCTACGAGCAGTACTTC
CASSDYDRASYEQYF
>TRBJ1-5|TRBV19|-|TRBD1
TGTGCCAGTACCCTCCGGGACAGCTATAGCAATCAGCCCCAGCATTTT
CASTLRDSYSNQPQHF
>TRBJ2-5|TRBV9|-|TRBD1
TGTGCCAGCAGCGTAGCTGGAGGGACAGGGCAGGAGACCCAGTACTTC
CASSVAGGTGQETQYF
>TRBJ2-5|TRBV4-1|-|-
TGCGCCAGCAGCCAAGGGCGATCCGGGGAGACCCAGTACTTC
CASSQGRSGETQYF
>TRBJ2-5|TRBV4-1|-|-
TGCGCCAGCAGCCAAGAGCCAGGAGGGAGTGGCGGGCAAGAGACCCAGTACTTC
CASSQEPGGSGGQETQYF
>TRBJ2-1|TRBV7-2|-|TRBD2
TGTGCCAGCAGCTTAGTCGGGACTACGTACAATGAGCAGTTCTTC
CASSLVGTTYNEQFF
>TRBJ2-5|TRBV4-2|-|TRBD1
TGTGCCAGCAGCCAAGATGTGACAGGGATCCTCCCAGAGACCCAGTACTTC
CASSQDVTGILPETQYF
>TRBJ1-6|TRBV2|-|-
TGTGCCAAGGGGGGGAATAATTCACCCCTCCACTTT
CAKGGNNSPLHF
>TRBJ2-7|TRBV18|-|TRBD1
TGTGCCAGCTCACCACCGAGCTCAGGGGGCTACGAGCAGTACTTC
CASSPPSSGGYEQYF
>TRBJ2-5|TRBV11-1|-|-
TGTGCCAGCAGCTTGACTAGTTTTAGCGGGACCCAGTACTTC
CASSLTSFSGTQYF
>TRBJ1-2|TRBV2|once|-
TGTGCCAGCAGTGTAAAACAGAACTATGGCTACACCTTC
CASSVKQNYGYTF
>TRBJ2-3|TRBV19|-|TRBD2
TGTGCCAGTAGTATGCTCCTCAGCGGGGCCACAGATACGCAGTATTTT
CASSMLLSGATDTQYF
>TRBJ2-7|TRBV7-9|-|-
TGTGCCAGCAGCTTCTCAGACAGGAGCTACGAGCAGTACTTC
CASSFSDRSYEQYF
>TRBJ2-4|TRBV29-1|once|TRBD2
TGCAGCGTTGATGGGGGGGGAAACATTCAGTACTTC
CSVDGGGNIQYF
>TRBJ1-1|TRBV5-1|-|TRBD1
TGCGCCAGCAGCACCAGACAGGGCGTGAACACTGAAGCTTTCTTT
CASSTRQGVNTEAFF
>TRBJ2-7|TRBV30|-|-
TGTGCCTCGGGGGGCGGCGAGCAGTACTTC
CASGGGEQYF
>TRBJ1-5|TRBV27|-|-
TGTGCCAGCAGTGCGCACTCCGGAGGGTATCAGCCCCAGCATTTT
CASSAHSGGYQPQHF
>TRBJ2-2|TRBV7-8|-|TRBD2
TGTGCCAGCAGCCTTGCTAGCGGGCCGAACACCGGGGAGCTGTTTTTT
CASSLASGPNTGELFF